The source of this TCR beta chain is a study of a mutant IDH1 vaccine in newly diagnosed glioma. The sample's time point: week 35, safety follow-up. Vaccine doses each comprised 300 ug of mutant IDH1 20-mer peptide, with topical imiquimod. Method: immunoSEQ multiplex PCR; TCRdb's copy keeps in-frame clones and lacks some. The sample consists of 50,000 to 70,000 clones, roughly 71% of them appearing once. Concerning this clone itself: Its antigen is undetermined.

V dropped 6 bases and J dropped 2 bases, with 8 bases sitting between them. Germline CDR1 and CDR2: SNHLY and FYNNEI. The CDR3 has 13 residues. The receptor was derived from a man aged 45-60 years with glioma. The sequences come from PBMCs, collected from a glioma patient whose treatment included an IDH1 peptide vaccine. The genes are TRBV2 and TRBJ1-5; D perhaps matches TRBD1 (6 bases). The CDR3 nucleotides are TGTGCCAGCAGCAGGGGTGGCAATCAGCCCCAGCATTTT. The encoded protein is CASSRGGNQPQHF.